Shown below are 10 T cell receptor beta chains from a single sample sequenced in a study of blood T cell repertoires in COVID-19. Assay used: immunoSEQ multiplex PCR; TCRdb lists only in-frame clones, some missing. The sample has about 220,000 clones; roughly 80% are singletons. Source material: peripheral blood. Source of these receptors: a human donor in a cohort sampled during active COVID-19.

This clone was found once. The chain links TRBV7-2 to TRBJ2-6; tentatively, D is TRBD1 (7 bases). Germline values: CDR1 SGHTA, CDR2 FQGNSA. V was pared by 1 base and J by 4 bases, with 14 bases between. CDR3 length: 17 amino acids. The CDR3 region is CASSLGGGGAGANVLTF. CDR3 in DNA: TGTGCCAGCAGCTTAGGTGGAGGGGGCGCCGGGGCCAACGTCCTGACTTTC.

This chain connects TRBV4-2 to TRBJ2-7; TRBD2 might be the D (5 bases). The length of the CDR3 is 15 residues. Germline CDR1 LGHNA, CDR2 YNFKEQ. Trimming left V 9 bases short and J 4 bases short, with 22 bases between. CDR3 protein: CARVARRALTYEQYF. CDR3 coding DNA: TGTGCCAGAGTGGCCCGGCGGGCGCTTACGTACGAGCAGTACTTC.

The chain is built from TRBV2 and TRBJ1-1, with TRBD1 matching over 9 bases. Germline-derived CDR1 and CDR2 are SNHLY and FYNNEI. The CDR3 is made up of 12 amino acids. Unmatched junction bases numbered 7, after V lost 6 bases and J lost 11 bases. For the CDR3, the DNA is TGTGCCAGCAGATCTGACAGGGGGGATGCTTTCTTT. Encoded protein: CASRSDRGDAFF.

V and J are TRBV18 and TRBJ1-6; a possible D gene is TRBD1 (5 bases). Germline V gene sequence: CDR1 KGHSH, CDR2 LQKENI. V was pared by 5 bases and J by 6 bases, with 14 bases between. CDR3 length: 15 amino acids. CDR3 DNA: TGTGCCAGCTCAAGGGCGGGGACTGGTAATTCACCCCTCCACTTT. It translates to CASSRAGTGNSPLHF.

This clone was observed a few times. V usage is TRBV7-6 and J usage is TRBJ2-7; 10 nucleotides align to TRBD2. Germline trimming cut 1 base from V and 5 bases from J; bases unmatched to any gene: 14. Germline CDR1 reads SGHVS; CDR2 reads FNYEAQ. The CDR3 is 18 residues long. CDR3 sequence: CASSLVASGRGGRNEQYF. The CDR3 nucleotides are TGTGCCAGCAGCTTAGTCGCTAGCGGGAGAGGTGGCAGGAACGAGCAGTACTTC. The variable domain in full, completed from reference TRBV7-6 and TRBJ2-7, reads GAGVSQSPRYKVTKRGQDVALRCDPISGHVSLYWYRQALGQGPEFLTYFNYEAQQDKSGLPNDRFSAERPEGSISTLTIQRTEQRDSAMYRCASSLVASGRGGRNEQYFGPGTRLTVT.

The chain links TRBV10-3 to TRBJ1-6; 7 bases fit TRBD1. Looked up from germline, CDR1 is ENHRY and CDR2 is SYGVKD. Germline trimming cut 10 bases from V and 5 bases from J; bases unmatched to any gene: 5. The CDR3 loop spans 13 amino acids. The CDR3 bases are TGTGCCACTGGACAGGACAATAATTCACCCCTCCACTTT. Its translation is CATGQDNNSPLHF.

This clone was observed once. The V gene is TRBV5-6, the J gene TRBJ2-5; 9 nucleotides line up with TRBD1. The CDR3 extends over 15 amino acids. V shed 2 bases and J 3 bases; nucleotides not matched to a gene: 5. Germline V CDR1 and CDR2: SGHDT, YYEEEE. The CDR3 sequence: CASSFFRDREETQYF. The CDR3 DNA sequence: TGTGCCAGCAGCTTTTTCCGGGACAGGGAAGAGACCCAGTACTTC.

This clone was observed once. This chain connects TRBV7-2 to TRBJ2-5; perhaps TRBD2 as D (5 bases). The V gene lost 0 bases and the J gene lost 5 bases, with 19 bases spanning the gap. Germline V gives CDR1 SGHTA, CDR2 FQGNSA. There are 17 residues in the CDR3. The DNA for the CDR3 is TGTGCCAGCAGCTTAGCGGCATCGAGCGGTCCTCGGGAGACCCAGTACTTC. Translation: CASSLAASSGPRETQYF. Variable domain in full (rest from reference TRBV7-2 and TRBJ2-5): GAGVSQSPSNKVTEKGKDVELRCDPISGHTALYWYRQSLGQGLEFLIYFQGNSAPDKSGLPSDRFSAERTGGSVSTLTIQRTQQEDSAVYLCASSLAASSGPRETQYFGPGTRLLVL.

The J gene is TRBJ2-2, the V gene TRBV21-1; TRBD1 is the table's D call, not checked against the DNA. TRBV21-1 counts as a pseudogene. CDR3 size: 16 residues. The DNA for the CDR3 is TGTGCCAGCAGCCCACCGGACAGGACGAACACCGGGGAGCTGTTTTTT. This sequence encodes CASSPPDRTNTGELFF.

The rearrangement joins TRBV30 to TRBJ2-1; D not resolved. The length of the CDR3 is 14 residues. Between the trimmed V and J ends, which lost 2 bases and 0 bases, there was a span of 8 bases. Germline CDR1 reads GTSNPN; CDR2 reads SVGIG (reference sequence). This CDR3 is CAWSRVLSYNEQFF. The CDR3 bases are TGTGCCTGGAGTCGAGTACTCTCCTACAATGAGCAGTTCTTC.